Below are 14 T cell receptor beta chains sequenced from a single sample in a study of beta chain features in type 1 diabetes. Study results and caveats: TCRB CDR3s from Type 1 diabetes patients were moderately but significantly shorter in all four CD4+ subsets.

Isolated RNA was reverse transcribed in full, so expressed TCRB transcripts were sequenced. Produced via immunoSEQ multiplex PCR; TCRdb's table is partial and in-frame only. The sample lists some 360,000 clones, over 8.5% seen once, with roughly 0.6% in the top ten. Their antigens remain unidentified. Sequencing was carried out using central memory CD4+ T cells from blood. These receptors were taken from a man aged 30 to 45 with type 1 diabetes.

There are many counts of this clone. This rearrangement joins TRBV7-6 to TRBJ2-1, with 7 positions matching TRBD2. The length of the CDR3 is 15 residues. Germline V gene sequence: CDR1 SGHVS, CDR2 FNYEAQ. The junction had 7 bases not matched to a gene; V was cut back by 5 bases and J by 3 bases. The DNA of the CDR3 is TGTGCCAGCAGCCGGGAGGTCGGGGACTACAATGAGCAGTTCTTC. Translated, it gives CASSREVGDYNEQFF.

The chain joins TRBV23-1 to TRBJ1-5; possibly TRBD1 for D (6 bases). TRBV23-1 falls under the ORF class, with uncertain function. CDR3 size: 16 residues. V shed 6 bases and J shed 4 bases, with 19 bases lying between them. The CDR3 nucleotides read TGCGCCAGCAGATCCTGGGGGAGGGGGTCAAATCAGCCCCAGCATTTT. It encodes CASRSWGRGSNQPQHF.

The chain employs TRBV4-2 and TRBJ1-2; a weak D match, TRBD1 (6 bases). CDR1 and CDR2 from the germline V gene are LGHNA and YNFKEQ. The V gene lost 0 bases and the J gene lost 4 bases, with 15 bases spanning the gap. This CDR3 spans 16 amino acids. The CDR3 sequence: CASSQDTGGAGYGYTF. For the CDR3, the DNA is TGTGCCAGCAGCCAAGATACGGGGGGGGCAGGCTATGGCTACACCTTC.

The V gene is TRBV7-3, the J gene TRBJ2-5; possibly TRBD1 for D (6 bases). Germline loops: CDR1 SGHTA, CDR2 FQGTGA. The V end lost 5 bases, the J end lost 2 bases, and 12 bases lay between the germline ends. This CDR3 spans 14 amino acids. CDR3 protein: CASSPWTDQETQYF. The CDR3 bases are TGTGCCAGCAGCCCTTGGACAGATCAAGAGACCCAGTACTTC.

The chain has TRBV7-9 and TRBJ2-7, with TRBD1 as a possible D gene (7 bases). The CDR3 length is 13 residues. V shed 4 bases and J shed 9 bases, with 16 bases lying between them. Germline-derived CDR1 and CDR2 are SEHNR and FQNEAQ (reference sequence). The CDR3 sequence is CASSSGGLTAQYF. In DNA form, the CDR3 reads TGTGCCAGCAGCTCAGGGGGGCTTACGGCGCAGTACTTC.

This clone was observed a few times. This chain connects TRBV2 to TRBJ1-4; D is unclear. The length of the CDR3 is 12 residues. V was clipped by 3 bases and J by 7 bases, with 6 bases between them. Germline lookup yields CDR1 SNHLY and CDR2 FYNNEI. The CDR3: CASSETSEKLFF. The DNA of the CDR3 is TGTGCCAGCAGTGAGACAAGTGAAAAACTGTTTTTT. The whole variable domain, filled in from reference TRBV2 and TRBJ1-4, reads EPEVTQTPSHQVTQMGQEVILRCVPISNHLYFYWYRQILGQKVEFLVSFYNNEISEKSEIFDDQFSVERPDGSNFTLKIRSTKLEDSAMYFCASSETSEKLFFGSGTQLSVL.

This clone was counted a few times. The chain joins TRBV10-2 to TRBJ2-3; D is uncertain. The CDR3 covers 14 residues. Germline values: CDR1 WSHSY, CDR2 SAAADI. V lost 4 bases to trimming and J lost 6 bases, with 14 bases between them. The CDR3 is CASSVGRMADTQYF. In DNA, the CDR3 is TGCGCCAGCAGTGTGGGCAGGATGGCGGATACGCAGTATTTT.

The chain recombines TRBV6-1 with TRBJ1-6; D uncertain. Trimming pared 1 base from V and 2 bases from J, leaving 6 bases between. CDR1 is MNHNS, CDR2 SASEGT, per germline. This CDR3 contains 15 residues. The CDR3 DNA sequence: TGTGCCAGCAGTGAAGGAACAGCCTATAATTCACCCCTCCACTTT. Encoded protein: CASSEGTAYNSPLHF.

V and J are TRBV19 and TRBJ1-1; D unclear. The CDR3 covers 15 residues. Trimming cost V 2 bases and J 7 bases, with 17 bases left between them. CDR1 is LNHDA, CDR2 SQIVND, per germline (reference sequence). CDR3 region: CASSISPNQGLEAFF. In nucleotides, the CDR3 is TGTGCCAGTAGTATAAGTCCTAACCAAGGACTTGAAGCTTTCTTT.

This clone was detected ten times or more. The sample has other DNA sequences that encode this CDR3 too. The chain links TRBV7-2 to TRBJ2-7, with D perhaps given as TRBD1 or TRBD2 (5 bases each). Trimming took 4 bases from V and 0 from J, leaving 13 bases between them. The CDR3 spans 15 residues. CDR1 is SGHTA and CDR2 is FQGNSA in the germline V gene. The CDR3 bases are TGTGCCAGCAGCTCTCGGGCAGGGAGCTCCTACGAGCAGTACTTC. It is translated as CASSSRAGSSYEQYF.

The rearrangement links TRBV10-3 to TRBJ2-2; D may be TRBD2 (6 bases). The germline CDR1 and CDR2 sequences are ENHRY and SYGVKD. CDR3 size: 17 residues. The ends were cut back, 6 bases at V and 2 bases at J, with 19 bases in the middle. This CDR3 is CAIRKGLLEGNTGELFF. The CDR3 DNA follows: TGTGCCATCAGGAAAGGGCTTTTGGAGGGAAACACCGGGGAGCTGTTTTTT.

This clone was observed a few times. J is TRBJ2-5 and V is TRBV2, with no clear D. Germline V gives CDR1 SNHLY, CDR2 FYNNEI. V lost 3 bases to trimming and J lost 1 base, with 9 bases between them. The CDR3 has 14 residues. CDR3 DNA sequence: TGTGCCAGCAGTGATAGCAGCCTCCAAGAGACCCAGTACTTC. It encodes CASSDSSLQETQYF.

This clone has ten or more counts. The V call is TRBV10-3, the J call TRBJ2-7, with D tentatively TRBD1 (6 bases). The CDR3 has 12 amino acids. Germline V CDR1 and CDR2: ENHRY, SYGVKD. The V end was cut by 6 bases, the J end by 7 bases, with 13 bases between. CDR3 coding DNA: TGTGCCATCAGAGAAACAGGGAAAGAGCAGTACTTC. This gives the protein CAIRETGKEQYF.

This clone was seen only a few times. V and J are TRBV7-7 and TRBJ2-5, with TRBD1 matching 10 bases. The V segment lost 8 bases and the J segment 5 bases; nucleotides outside the gene matches: 5. There are 13 residues in the CDR3. CDR1 is SSHAT, CDR2 FNYEAQ, per germline (reference sequence). The CDR3 DNA follows: TGTGCCAGCGCCGGGGGACAGGGGGAGACCCAGTACTTC. Translated, it gives CASAGGQGETQYF.